This T cell receptor beta chain was captured in a study of blood T cell repertoires in COVID-19. Study-wide background: COVID-19 samples, acute and convalescent, were from the United States, Italy and Spain. T cells, B-cell-depleted T cells, or PBMCs supplied cDNA or gDNA.

The authors' processing: Reference gene primer amplification gave nucleated cell count estimates. The table came from immunoSEQ multiplex PCR; TCRdb's copy has only in-frame clones and leaves some out. That table is the source of V, J and clone size, and D and trimming were worked out from the DNA. This sample has tens of thousands of clones, with roughly 80% found just once. What was sequenced was peripheral blood. The sequence derives from a human donor in a cohort sampled during active COVID-19.

CDR3 nucleotides: TGCGCCAGCAGCTTAGGGACTAGCGGGGGGGCCATCCGAGAGACCCAGTACTTC. This translates into CASSLGTSGGAIRETQYF. The chain combines TRBV5-1 with TRBJ2-5, with 16 bases aligning to TRBD2. Germline CDR1 and CDR2: SGHRS and YFSETQ. This CDR3 is 18 amino acids long. V was clipped by 2 bases and J by 4 bases; unmatched bases: 8.